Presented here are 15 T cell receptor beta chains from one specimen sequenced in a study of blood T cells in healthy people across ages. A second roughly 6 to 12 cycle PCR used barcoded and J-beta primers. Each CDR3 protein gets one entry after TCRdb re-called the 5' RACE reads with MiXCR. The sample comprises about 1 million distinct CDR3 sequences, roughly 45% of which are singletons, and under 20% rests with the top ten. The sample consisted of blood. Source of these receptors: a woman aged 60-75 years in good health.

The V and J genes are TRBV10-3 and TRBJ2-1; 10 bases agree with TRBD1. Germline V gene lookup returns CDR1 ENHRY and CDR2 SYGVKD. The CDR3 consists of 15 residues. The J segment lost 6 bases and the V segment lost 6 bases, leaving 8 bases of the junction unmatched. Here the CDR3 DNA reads TGTGCCATCAGATCGGACAGGGGGTACCCCAATGAGCAGTTCTTC. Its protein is CAIRSDRGYPNEQFF.

This CDR3 reads CSALRLAGTRSYEQYF. The CDR3 DNA sequence: TGCAGTGCTTTAAGACTAGCGGGGACAAGGTCCTACGAGCAGTACTTC. The V call is TRBV20-1, the J call TRBJ2-7; TRBD2 aligns across 11 bases. CDR1 and CDR2 from the germline V gene are DFQATT and SNEGSKA (reference sequence). V trimming: 5 bases; J trimming: 1 base; junction bases outside the gene matches: 10. The length of the CDR3 is 16 residues.

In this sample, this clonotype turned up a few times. CDR3 sequence: CAINSAELAAPNSYEQYF. The CDR3 DNA reads TGTGCCATCAACAGCGCGGAACTAGCGGCCCCGAACTCCTACGAGCAGTACTTC. This chain links TRBV10-3 with TRBJ2-7, with 8 bases aligning to TRBD2. In germline, CDR1 is ENHRY, CDR2 SYGVKD. The CDR3 is 18 amino acids. The junction had 17 bases not matched to a gene; V was cut back by 7 bases and J by 0 bases.

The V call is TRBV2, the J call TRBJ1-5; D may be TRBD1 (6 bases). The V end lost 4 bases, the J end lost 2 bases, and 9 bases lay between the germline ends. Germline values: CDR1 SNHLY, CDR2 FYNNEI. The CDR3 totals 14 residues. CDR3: CASSGGAGNQPQHF. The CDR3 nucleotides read TGTGCCAGCAGTGGGGGGGCAGGCAATCAGCCCCAGCATTTT.

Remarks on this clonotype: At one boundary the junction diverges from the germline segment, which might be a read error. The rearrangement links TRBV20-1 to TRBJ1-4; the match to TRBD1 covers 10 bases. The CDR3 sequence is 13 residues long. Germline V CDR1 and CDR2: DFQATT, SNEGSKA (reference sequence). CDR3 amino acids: CGARTGGREKLFF. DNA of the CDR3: TGCGGTGCTAGGACAGGGGGAAGGGAAAAACTGTTTTTT.

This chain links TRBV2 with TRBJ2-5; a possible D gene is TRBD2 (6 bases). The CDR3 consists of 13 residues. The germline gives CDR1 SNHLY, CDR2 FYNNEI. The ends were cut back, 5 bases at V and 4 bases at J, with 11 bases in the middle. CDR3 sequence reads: CASSRDSGETQYF. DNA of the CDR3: TGTGCCAGCAGTCGGGATAGCGGAGAGACCCAGTACTTC.

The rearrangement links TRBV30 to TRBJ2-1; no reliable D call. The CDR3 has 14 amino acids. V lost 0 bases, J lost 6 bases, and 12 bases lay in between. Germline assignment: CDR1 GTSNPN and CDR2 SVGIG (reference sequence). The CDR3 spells CAWSVSTTRNEQFF. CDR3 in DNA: TGTGCCTGGAGTGTAAGTACGACCCGCAATGAGCAGTTCTTC.

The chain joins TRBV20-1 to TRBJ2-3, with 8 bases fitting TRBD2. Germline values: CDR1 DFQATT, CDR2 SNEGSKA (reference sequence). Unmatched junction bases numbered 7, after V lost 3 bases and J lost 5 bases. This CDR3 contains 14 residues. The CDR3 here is CSASRPSGQDTQYF. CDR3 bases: TGCAGTGCTAGTCGGCCTAGCGGGCAAGATACGCAGTATTTT.

CDR3 sequence reads: CASSVTGEDTEAFF. DNA for the CDR3: TGTGCCAGCAGTGTCACAGGGGAGGACACTGAAGCTTTCTTT. V is TRBV27 and J is TRBJ1-1; 7 nucleotides align to TRBD1. CDR3 length: 14 residues. CDR1 is MNHEY, CDR2 SMNVEV, per germline (reference sequence). Trimming removed 5 bases from V and 3 bases from J; junction bases left unmatched: 6.

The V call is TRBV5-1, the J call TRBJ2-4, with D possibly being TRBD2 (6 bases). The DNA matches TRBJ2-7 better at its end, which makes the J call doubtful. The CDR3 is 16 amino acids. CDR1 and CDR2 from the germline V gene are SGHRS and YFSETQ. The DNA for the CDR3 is TGCGCCAGCAGCGCAAATCCAGGGAGGTGGAGTTACGAGCAGTACTTC. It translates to CASSANPGRWSYEQYF.

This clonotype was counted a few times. The CDR3 reads CASSLAPKNIQYF. CDR3 nucleotide sequence: TGTGCCAGCAGCTTAGCCCCCAAAAACATTCAGTACTTC. The chain links TRBV7-9 to TRBJ2-4, with D hard to call. The CDR3 extends over 13 amino acids. The germline V gene has CDR1 SEHNR and CDR2 FQNEAQ (reference sequence). The germline V and J ends were trimmed by 0 bases and 2 bases, with 2 bases remaining between them.

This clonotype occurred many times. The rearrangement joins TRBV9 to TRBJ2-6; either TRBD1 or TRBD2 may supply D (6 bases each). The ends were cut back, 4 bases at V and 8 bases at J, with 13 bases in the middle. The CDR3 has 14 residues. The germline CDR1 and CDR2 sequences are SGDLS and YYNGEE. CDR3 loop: CASSLEGGSNVLTF. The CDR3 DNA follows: TGTGCCAGCAGCCTGGAGGGGGGATCCAACGTCCTGACTTTC.

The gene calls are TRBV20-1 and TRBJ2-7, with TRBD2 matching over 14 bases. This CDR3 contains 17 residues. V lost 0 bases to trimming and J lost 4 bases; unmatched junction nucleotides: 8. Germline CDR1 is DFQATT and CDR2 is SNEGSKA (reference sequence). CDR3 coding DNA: TGCAGTGCTAGAGATCCCGGGACTAGCGGGAGTGTTTACGAGCAGTACTTC. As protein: CSARDPGTSGSVYEQYF.

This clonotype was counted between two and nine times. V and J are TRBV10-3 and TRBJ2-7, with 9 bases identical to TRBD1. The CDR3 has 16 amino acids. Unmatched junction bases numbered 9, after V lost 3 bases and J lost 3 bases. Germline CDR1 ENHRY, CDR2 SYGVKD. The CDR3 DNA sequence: TGTGCCATCAGTGACCCTTTTGGGACAGGGATCTACGAGCAGTACTTC. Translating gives CAISDPFGTGIYEQYF.

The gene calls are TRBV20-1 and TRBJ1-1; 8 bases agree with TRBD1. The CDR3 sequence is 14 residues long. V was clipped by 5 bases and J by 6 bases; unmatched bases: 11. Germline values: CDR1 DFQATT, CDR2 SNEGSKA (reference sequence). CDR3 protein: CSAAPDRGFPEAFF. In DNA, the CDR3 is TGCAGTGCTGCCCCCGACAGGGGATTTCCTGAAGCTTTCTTT.